This T cell receptor beta chain stems from a study of T cell responses to AZD1222 COVID-19 vaccine. The junction had 5 bases not matched to a gene; V was cut back by 2 bases and J by 2 bases. The CDR3 is 15 residues long. Per the germline V gene, CDR1 is SGDLS and CDR2 is YYNGEE. TCRdb keeps only in-frame clones here, not all; method: immunoSEQ multiplex PCR. The sample shows roughly 150,000 clones, over 70% of them seen only once. About this clone itself: The antigen is not known.

Study observations and caveats: All repertoire sampling was performed exclusively after the peak T cell response.

Specimen: peripheral blood, collected 28 days after the second AZD1222 dose. This sequence joins TRBV9 and TRBJ2-7; 9 bases are shared with TRBD2. The source of this sequence is an adult who received the AZD1222 COVID-19 vaccine. The CDR3 region is CASSVAGGPTYEQYF. The CDR3 coding sequence is TGTGCCAGCAGCGTTGCGGGAGGGCCAACCTACGAGCAGTACTTC.